This entry concerns a single T cell receptor (beta chain). Antigen unknown. Expressed TCRB transcripts were sequenced, since all the RNA that had been isolated was reverse transcribed. Produced via immunoSEQ multiplex PCR; TCRdb's table is partial and in-frame only. Altogether 350,000 to 450,000 clones are present, around 16% being singletons, with the ten largest covering more than 0.015%. Sorting based on CD45RO/CCR7/CD25/CD127/CD95/CD27 separated CD4+ naive, central memory, regulatory and stem cell-like memory cells. The trim removed 7 bases at V and 9 bases at J, leaving 5 bases unmatched. The germline V gene has CDR1 SQVTM and CDR2 ANQGSEA. The CDR3 contains 10 residues. This record belongs to a study of beta chain features in type 1 diabetes. General study findings and limits: In these data, an HLA type influence on TCRB rearrangement remained unresolved. When cDNA is sequenced, cells with high TCR expression could be over-represented.

The TCR comes from a woman aged 18-30 years in good health. Input material: naive CD4+ T cells from blood. This chain uses TRBV29-1 with TRBJ1-1; 7 positions agree with TRBD1. Here the CDR3 reads CSAGQLKAFF. The CDR3 coding sequence is TGCAGCGCGGGACAGTTGAAAGCTTTCTTT.